This TCR beta chain was documented in a study of T cell responses to AZD1222 COVID-19 vaccine. The CDR3 loop spans 13 amino acids. With 4 bases removed from V and 0 bases from J, the gap between germline ends came to 9 bases. Per the germline V gene, CDR1 is DFQATT and CDR2 is SNEGSKA (reference sequence). This table comes from immunoSEQ multiplex PCR, and its TCRdb copy is limited to in-frame clones, with some not included. The table lists roughly 170,000 clones, around 92% of them singletons. The TCR originated in an adult in good health. Here the sequenced sample was peripheral blood, taken on day 0 of AZD1222 vaccination. The rearrangement joins TRBV20-1 to TRBJ1-1; D is unresolved. The DNA for the CDR3 is TGCAGTGCTAATGAGCACCTGAACACTGAAGCTTTCTTT. It yields the protein CSANEHLNTEAFF.